This paragraph covers one T cell receptor beta chain sequence. These data belong to a study of blood T cell repertoires in COVID-19. Overall study context: Italy, Spain and the United States were the sources of the convalescent and acute COVID-19 samples. The cDNA or gDNA used as material had been derived from T cells, B-cell-depleted T cells, or PBMCs.

Germline CDR1 SGHTA, CDR2 FQGNSA. The CDR3 has 15 residues. Trimming at V came to 3 bases and at J to 1 base, leaving 1 base not matched to a gene. Clones were read by immunoSEQ multiplex PCR, and TCRdb kept only the in-frame ones, dropping some. The profile shows 97,000 or so clones, about nine tenths of them singletons. The sequenced sample was peripheral blood. V and J are TRBV7-2 and TRBJ2-1; TRBD2 agrees at 9 bases. The receptor comes from a middle-aged man with acute or convalescent COVID-19. The CDR3 is CASSFLAGSYNEQFF. The CDR3, as DNA: TGTGCCAGCAGCTTCCTAGCGGGGTCCTACAATGAGCAGTTCTTC. Looking up the rest from reference TRBV7-2 and TRBJ2-1 gives the full variable domain: GAGVSQSPSNKVTEKGKDVELRCDPISGHTALYWYRQSLGQGLEFLIYFQGNSAPDKSGLPSDRFSAERTGGSVSTLTIQRTQQEDSAVYLCASSFLAGSYNEQFFGPGTRLTVL.